A single sample gave rise to the 9 T cell receptor beta chains below, sequenced in a study of blood T cells in healthy people across ages. It was with a sample-barcoded 5' primer and a J-beta primer mix that a second PCR of roughly 7 to 12 cycles was run. TCRdb re-derived calls from the 5' RACE reads in MiXCR, one entry per CDR3 protein. The data hold some 1.5 million distinct CDR3 sequences, with 28% observed a single time. Sequences were obtained from blood. All receptors derive from a woman aged 25 to 45 in good health.

For this clonotype: A much larger clone lies a single base off, so this may be a read error. As the CDR3 is not closed by the conserved phenylalanine or tryptophan, this likely results from a read error. The chain couples TRBV5-1 to TRBJ2-4, with 7 positions matching TRBD1. The CDR3 extends over 15 amino acids. Germline V gene sequence: CDR1 SGHRS, CDR2 YFSETQ. The ends lost 4 bases at V and 13 bases at J; junction bases unmatched: 17. The CDR3, as DNA: TGCGCCAGCAGCCAAACCGGGACAGACCGTGTGAAGCAGTACATC. The encoded protein is CASSQTGTDRVKQYI.

The V gene is TRBV9, the J gene TRBJ2-1, with D unresolved. This CDR3 is 16 amino acids long. V was cut by 0 bases and J by 7 bases, with 17 bases left in between. Germline CDR1 SGDLS, CDR2 YYNGEE. CDR3 residues: CASSVDPGHPRNEQFF. CDR3 in DNA: TGTGCCAGCAGCGTAGATCCGGGTCACCCTCGGAATGAGCAGTTCTTC. The full variable domain, with the rest looked up from reference TRBV9 and TRBJ2-1, is DSGVTQTPKHLITATGQRVTLRCSPRSGDLSVYWYQQSLDQGLQFLIQYYNGEERAKGNILERFSAQQFPDLHSELNLSSLELGDSALYFCASSVDPGHPRNEQFFGPGTRLTVL.

The rearrangement links TRBV6-6 to TRBJ2-4, with TRBD1 matching over 7 bases. The CDR3 consists of 15 residues. Trimming at V came to 5 bases and at J to 2 bases, leaving 6 bases not matched to a gene. Germline V gene sequence: CDR1 MNHNY, CDR2 SVGAGI (reference sequence). As DNA, the CDR3 is TGTGCCAGCAGTATGGGACAGATAACCAAAAACATTCAGTACTTC. It is translated as CASSMGQITKNIQYF.

This chain connects TRBV19 to TRBJ1-1; TRBD1 might be the D (5 bases). The CDR3 is 15 amino acids. Germline V gives CDR1 LNHDA, CDR2 SQIVND (reference sequence). V was clipped by 3 bases and J by 0 bases, with 11 bases between them. The CDR3 loop is CASSIGGNMNTEAFF. In DNA form, the CDR3 reads TGTGCCAGTAGTATCGGGGGAAACATGAACACTGAAGCTTTCTTT.

This clonotype was seen a handful of times. V is TRBV29-1 and J is TRBJ2-2, with 10 nucleotides matching TRBD1. The CDR3 spans 13 residues. CDR1 and CDR2 from the germline V gene are SQVTM and ANQGSEA. J was trimmed by 6 bases and V by 6 bases; bases with no gene match: 4. CDR3 amino acids: CSVAGTGAGELFF. CDR3 coding DNA: TGCAGCGTGGCCGGGACAGGGGCCGGGGAGCTGTTTTTT.

The CDR3 DNA follows: TGCAGCGTTGATCTAGCGGGGTCTCTCGAGCAGTACTTC. Protein sequence: CSVDLAGSLEQYF. The chain employs TRBV29-1 and TRBJ2-7; 9 nucleotides agree with TRBD2. The CDR3 sequence is 13 residues long. Trimming took 3 bases from V and 6 from J; bases not matched to a gene: 6. Germline loops: CDR1 SQVTM, CDR2 ANQGSEA.

V gene TRBV5-1 combines with J gene TRBJ1-5, with 7 positions matching TRBD1. This CDR3 is 15 amino acids long. Germline V gene lookup returns CDR1 SGHRS and CDR2 YFSETQ. The V and J ends lost 0 bases and 4 bases, in that order; junction bases with no gene match: 4. This chain's CDR3 is CASSLAGTENQPQHF. In nucleotides, the CDR3 is TGCGCCAGCAGCTTGGCCGGGACAGAGAATCAGCCCCAGCATTTT.

This clonotype was observed many times. V usage is TRBV7-7 and J usage is TRBJ2-5; 7 bases map to TRBD1. Germline V gene sequence: CDR1 SSHAT, CDR2 FNYEAQ (reference sequence). The CDR3 is 14 amino acids. V shed 5 bases and J 6 bases; nucleotides not matched to a gene: 9. CDR3 nucleotide sequence: TGTGCCAGCAGCAGCCAGACAGGGCTGCAGACCCAGTACTTC. This codes for CASSSQTGLQTQYF. Full variable domain (remainder filled in from reference TRBV7-7 and TRBJ2-5): GAGVSQSPRYKVTKRGQDVTLRCDPISSHATLYWYQQALGQGPEFLTYFNYEAQPDKSGLPSDRFSAERPEGSISTLTIQRTEQRDSAMYRCASSSQTGLQTQYFGPGTRLLVL.

This clonotype occurred a few times. The CDR3 region is CASSPGVNCNSPLHF. The CDR3 DNA is TGTGCCAGCAGCCCCGGCGTAAACTGTAATTCACCCCTCCACTTT. The chain uses TRBV5-6 and TRBJ1-6; D is uncertain. The V end lost 4 bases, the J end lost 6 bases, and 14 bases lay between the germline ends. The CDR3 runs 15 residues. The germline V gene has CDR1 SGHDT and CDR2 YYEEEE.